The clone carrying this TCR beta chain occurred many times. The antigen is not known. The data were obtained in a study of early T cells in non-severe SARS-CoV-2 infection. On the study more broadly: Unsorted whole blood bulk RNA was sequenced, with unpaired chains.

Notes on the study in general: Lookups in VDJdb leaned toward anti-spike CD8 responses and missed private and CD4 specificities.

Unique molecular identifiers (one per individual cDNA molecule) were attached. Via MiXCR, TCRdb re-called the 5' RACE reads, giving one row per CDR3 protein. Of tens of thousands of distinct CDR3 sequences listed, roughly 10% are singletons. This CDR3 contains 16 residues. The germline gives CDR1 SGHTA, CDR2 FQGNSA. With V trimmed by 3 bases and J by 5 bases, 9 bases remained unmatched. This sequence originates from an adult who was a healthcare worker with PCR-confirmed SARS-CoV-2 infection or an uninfected control (not recorded which). Here the sequenced sample was whole blood, taken at baseline. V gene TRBV7-2 combines with J gene TRBJ2-2; 7 bases are shared with TRBD1. CDR3 bases: TGTGCCAGCAGCTTGCGACAGGGCTTAAGTACCGGGGAGCTGTTTTTT. As protein: CASSLRQGLSTGELFF.